The 29 T cell receptor beta chains reported below all come from one sample, sequenced in a study of blood T cell repertoires in COVID-19. Here immunoSEQ multiplex PCR was the method, and the copy in TCRdb shows in-frame clones only, minus some. Here the sample spans about 46,000 clones, about 91% being singletons. Sample: peripheral blood. Receptors originate from a man aged 50 to 59 with acute or convalescent COVID-19.

The rearrangement joins TRBV12-5 to TRBJ1-4, with 7 bases identical to TRBD1. CDR3 size: 17 residues. V lost 5 bases and J lost 2; bases outside the gene matches: 11. CDR1 is LGHNT, CDR2 FRNRAP, per germline. The CDR3 sequence is CASGPTGEVTTNEKLFF. DNA of the CDR3: TGTGCTAGTGGTCCCACAGGGGAGGTCACGACTAATGAAAAACTGTTTTTT.

The V gene is TRBV24-1, the J gene TRBJ2-1; TRBD1 agrees at 11 bases. The length of the CDR3 is 17 residues. J gave up 8 bases and V 3 bases, and 11 bases lay outside the gene matches. The V gene's germline CDR1 is KGHDR and CDR2 SFDVKD. Written as DNA, the CDR3 is TGTGCCACCAGTGATCGGGACTTAAGGACAGGGGGCTATGAGCAGTTCTTC. Its translation is CATSDRDLRTGGYEQFF.

This chain joins TRBV5-1 and TRBJ1-2; D gene unclear. V was pared by 7 bases and J by 8 bases, with 24 bases between. Germline CDR1 SGHRS, CDR2 YFSETQ. CDR3 length: 15 residues. This CDR3 is CASRPLEDNGSGYTF. The CDR3 region has the DNA TGCGCCAGCCGCCCCTTAGAGGATAATGGGTCCGGCTACACCTTC.

The chain uses TRBV15 and TRBJ2-7; D is ambiguous. The CDR3 is made up of 15 amino acids. Germline V gene data show CDR1 as LNHNV and CDR2 as YYDKDF (reference sequence). V was clipped by 0 bases and J by 0 bases, with 9 bases between them. The CDR3 DNA reads TGTGCCACCAGCAGAGATGTCAGTTCCTCCTACGAGCAGTACTTC. It translates to CATSRDVSSSYEQYF.

This chain uses TRBV6-6 with TRBJ1-3; D call uncertain. Trimming cost V 2 bases and J 4 bases, with 12 bases left between them. This CDR3 is built from 15 residues. Germline V gives CDR1 MNHNY, CDR2 SVGAGI (reference sequence). The CDR3 coding sequence is TGTGCCAGCAGTTACGAGTCGCCGGTCGGAAACACCATATATTTT. Translated, it gives CASSYESPVGNTIYF.

The V call is TRBV29-1, the J call TRBJ1-1, with D possibly being TRBD1 (5 bases). V was trimmed by 6 bases and J by 0 bases, leaving 11 bases between them. The CDR3 runs to 13 residues. The germline gives CDR1 SQVTM, CDR2 ANQGSEA. As DNA, the CDR3 is TGCAGCGTAGCAGACAGAATGAACACTGAAGCTTTCTTT. This codes for CSVADRMNTEAFF.

V is TRBV21-1 and J is TRBJ2-6; the table's D gene call, TRBD1, was not cross checked with the DNA. TRBV21-1 has pseudogene status. The CDR3 consists of 19 residues. CDR3 coding DNA: TGTGCCAGCAGCAGGGGACAGGGGGCTGGGCATCCTGGGGCCAACGTCCTGACTTTC. It encodes CASSRGQGAGHPGANVLTF.

This rearrangement joins TRBV19 to TRBJ1-5; no clear D gene. The germline V and J ends were trimmed by 7 bases and 0 bases, with 13 bases remaining between them. The CDR3 sequence is 15 residues long. Looked up from germline, CDR1 is LNHDA and CDR2 is SQIVND (reference sequence). Here the CDR3 DNA reads TGTGCCAGTAAACCCCCGGGGATTAGCAATCAGCCCCAGCATTTT. It is translated as CASKPPGISNQPQHF.

This sequence joins TRBV27 and TRBJ2-3, with 12 bases aligning to TRBD2. This CDR3 is 16 amino acids long. V dropped 5 bases and J dropped 2; count of bases not matched to a gene: 5. CDR1 MNHEY and CDR2 SMNVEV come from the germline V gene (reference sequence). CDR3 loop: CASSTLAGGNTDTQYF. Written as DNA, the CDR3 is TGTGCCAGCAGTACTCTAGCGGGGGGGAACACAGATACGCAGTATTTT.

CDR3 region: CASSEMEDKNIQYF. DNA of the CDR3: TGTGCCAGCAGTGAGATGGAGGACAAAAACATTCAGTACTTC. J is TRBJ2-4 and V is TRBV2; tentative D call: TRBD2 (5 bases). Germline V CDR1 and CDR2: SNHLY, FYNNEI. V was trimmed by 3 bases and J by 3 bases, leaving 9 bases between them. This CDR3 region has 14 residues. The whole variable domain, remainder taken from reference TRBV2 and TRBJ2-4, is EPEVTQTPSHQVTQMGQEVILRCVPISNHLYFYWYRQILGQKVEFLVSFYNNEISEKSEIFDDQFSVERPDGSNFTLKIRSTKLEDSAMYFCASSEMEDKNIQYFGAGTRLSVL.

As DNA, the CDR3 is TGTGCCTGGAGTGTCGTCAGGGGCTACGAGCAGTACTTC. This sequence encodes CAWSVVRGYEQYF. This chain connects TRBV30 to TRBJ2-7, with D perhaps matching TRBD1 (6 bases). Germline assignment: CDR1 GTSNPN and CDR2 SVGIG (reference sequence). CDR3 length equals 13 residues. V was trimmed by 0 bases and J by 3 bases, leaving 9 bases between them.

CDR3 sequence reads: CASSSRRPTDTQYF. The CDR3, as DNA: TGTGCCAGCAGTTCACGGAGGCCCACAGATACGCAGTATTTT. The rearrangement links TRBV27 to TRBJ2-3, with D possibly TRBD2 on 5 matching bases. This CDR3 has 14 amino acids. Per germline, CDR1 MNHEY and CDR2 SMNVEV (reference sequence). The ends were cut back, 4 bases at V and 2 bases at J, with 10 bases in the middle.

This sequence joins TRBV5-1 and TRBJ1-1; TRBD1 agrees at 7 bases. The germline V gene has CDR1 SGHRS and CDR2 YFSETQ. The CDR3 has 13 residues. Trimming cost V 4 bases and J 8 bases; bases outside gene matches: 8. The DNA of the CDR3 is TGCGCCAGCAGCACAGACCGGGACAGCGAAGCTTTCTTT. It is translated as CASSTDRDSEAFF.

This chain uses TRBV7-2 with TRBJ2-7, with D possibly TRBD1 on 6 matching bases. Germline V gives CDR1 SGHTA, CDR2 FQGNSA. Trimming cost V 1 base and J 6 bases, with 10 bases left between them. The length of the CDR3 is 13 residues. The CDR3 region is CASSLDRDTEQYF. The CDR3 DNA is TGTGCCAGCAGCTTAGACAGGGATACCGAGCAGTACTTC.

The V gene is TRBV5-1, the J gene TRBJ1-3; 9 bases match TRBD1. The J segment lost 0 bases and the V segment lost 3 bases, leaving 7 bases of the junction unmatched. The CDR3 is made up of 17 amino acids. The germline CDR1 and CDR2 sequences are SGHRS and YFSETQ. The CDR3: CASSSGTGLGSGNTIYF. In nucleotides, the CDR3 is TGCGCCAGCAGCTCAGGGACAGGGCTAGGCTCTGGAAACACCATATATTTT.

This chain joins TRBV5-6 and TRBJ2-3; 10 nucleotides line up with TRBD2. The CDR3 runs 14 residues. The trim removed 3 bases at V and 7 bases at J, leaving 5 bases unmatched. CDR1 is SGHDT and CDR2 is YYEEEE in the germline V gene. CDR3 residues: CASSSSGGANTQYF. As DNA, the CDR3 is TGTGCCAGCAGCTCCAGCGGGGGGGCAAATACGCAGTATTTT.

This chain links TRBV10-2 with TRBJ1-5, with TRBD1 matching over 7 bases. Germline CDR1 WSHSY, CDR2 SAAADI. CDR3 size: 15 residues. The junction had 10 bases not matched to a gene; V was cut back by 6 bases and J by 5 bases. CDR3 protein: CASSNPTGPDQPQHF. CDR3 nucleotide sequence: TGCGCCAGCAGCAACCCGACAGGGCCAGATCAGCCCCAGCATTTT.

The rearrangement joins TRBV5-1 to TRBJ1-5; 7 positions agree with TRBD1. The CDR3 is made up of 14 amino acids. V dropped 4 bases and J dropped 6; count of bases not matched to a gene: 7. In germline, CDR1 is SGHRS, CDR2 YFSETQ. The CDR3 loop reads CASSPGTVSQPQHF. CDR3 bases: TGCGCCAGCAGCCCCGGGACAGTTTCTCAGCCCCAGCATTTT.

The chain employs TRBV4-1 and TRBJ2-2, with TRBD1 identical over 11 bases. The CDR3 is 16 residues long. From germline, CDR1 is MGHRA and CDR2 YSYEKL. V trimming: 4 bases; J trimming: 9 bases; junction bases outside the gene matches: 10. CDR3 bases: TGCGCCAGCAGCCCCCACTGGACAGGGGGCGCTTGGGAGCTGTTTTTT. It yields the protein CASSPHWTGGAWELFF.

The chain is built from TRBV6-5 and TRBJ1-2; D perhaps matches TRBD1 (5 bases). Germline V gene data show CDR1 as MNHEY and CDR2 as SVGAGI. V gave up 0 bases and J gave up 8 bases, with 13 bases separating them. The CDR3 length is 14 residues. CDR3 DNA sequence: TGTGCCAGCAGTTACTCCCAGGGTAGGAGCGGCTACACCTTC. Its translation: CASSYSQGRSGYTF.

This rearrangement joins TRBV6-5 to TRBJ2-3; D not certain. Trimming left V 0 bases short and J 4 bases short, with 14 bases between. The CDR3 contains 16 residues. Germline-derived CDR1 and CDR2 are MNHEY and SVGAGI. This chain's CDR3 is CASSYSDLVGSDTQYF. CDR3 in DNA: TGTGCCAGCAGTTACTCAGATTTGGTGGGCTCAGATACGCAGTATTTT.

The chain has TRBV27 and TRBJ2-1; perhaps TRBD2 as D (6 bases). Trimming cost V 2 bases and J 6 bases, with 14 bases left between them. This CDR3 is 15 amino acids long. The germline V gene encodes CDR1 MNHEY and CDR2 SMNVEV (reference sequence). CDR3: CASSLGASVANEQFF. The CDR3 nucleotides read TGTGCCAGCAGTTTAGGGGCTAGCGTGGCCAATGAGCAGTTCTTC.

This chain links TRBV24-1 with TRBJ2-2; 9 bases are a match to TRBD1. V shed 3 bases, J shed 6 bases, and the junction held 10 bases outside the gene matches. The CDR3 spans 17 residues. Germline CDR1 KGHDR, CDR2 SFDVKD. CDR3 in DNA: TGTGCCACCAGTGATCCTAACAGGGGGCGGAGAGCCGGGGAGCTGTTTTTT. Its translation: CATSDPNRGRRAGELFF.

The chain carries TRBV27 and TRBJ2-6; D perhaps matches TRBD1 (6 bases). The CDR3 spans 14 residues. From germline, CDR1 is MNHEY and CDR2 SMNVEV (reference sequence). V was shortened by 4 bases and J by 2 bases, with 6 bases between the two germline ends. Written as DNA, the CDR3 is TGTGCCAGCAGTTCAGGGGCTGGGGCCAACGTCCTGACTTTC. It specifies CASSSGAGANVLTF.

This chain connects TRBV19 to TRBJ2-3, with TRBD1 matching over 9 bases. This CDR3 region has 14 residues. CDR1 and CDR2 from the germline V gene are LNHDA and SQIVND (reference sequence). The V segment lost 7 bases and the J segment 7 bases; nucleotides outside the gene matches: 9. The CDR3 region has the DNA TGTGCCAGTAACAGGGGGCTGATGACAAATACGCAGTATTTT. Its protein product is CASNRGLMTNTQYF.

The chain combines TRBV18 with TRBJ1-5; weak D call: TRBD1 (6 bases). Germline assignment: CDR1 KGHSH and CDR2 LQKENI. The CDR3 totals 13 residues. Trimming took 6 bases from V and 5 from J, leaving 11 bases between them. The CDR3 DNA reads as TGTGCCAGCTCCGGACAGCGAGATCAGCCCCAGCATTTT. Translation gives CASSGQRDQPQHF.

This chain connects TRBV24-1 to TRBJ2-7; no firm D call. CDR1 is KGHDR and CDR2 is SFDVKD in the germline V gene. V was cut by 4 bases and J by 2 bases, with 2 bases left in between. CDR3 size: 11 residues. The CDR3 DNA reads TGTGCCACCAGTGACGCCTACGAGCAGTACTTC. It is translated as CATSDAYEQYF.

The chain joins TRBV7-9 to TRBJ1-1; D is undetermined. The CDR3 runs 13 residues. V dropped 6 bases and J dropped 3 bases, with 11 bases sitting between them. The V gene's germline CDR1 is SEHNR and CDR2 FQNEAQ (reference sequence). The CDR3: CASSKQWDTEAFF. The CDR3 nucleotides read TGTGCCAGCAGTAAACAGTGGGACACTGAAGCTTTCTTT.

CDR3 protein: CASSKDRQGGNEQFF. The CDR3 coding sequence is TGTGCCAGCAGCAAAGATCGGCAGGGAGGCAATGAGCAGTTCTTC. The chain combines TRBV21-1 with TRBJ2-1; the DNA was not compared with TRBD2, the D call given in the table. TRBV21-1 is shown as a pseudogene. This CDR3 is built from 15 residues.